Following are 17 T cell receptor beta chains from one sample sequenced in a study of blood T cell repertoires in COVID-19. Clones were sequenced by immunoSEQ multiplex PCR, and TCRdb holds only the in-frame ones, with some missing. The sample has about 120,000 clones; 85% are singletons. Material: peripheral blood. These receptor sequences come from an elderly man with active or convalescent COVID-19.

Only one count was recorded for this clone. The chain is built from TRBV6-5 and TRBJ2-3; TRBD2 matches at 9 bases. Germline CDR1 is MNHEY and CDR2 is SVGAGI. The CDR3 has 15 residues. V was pared by 6 bases and J by 5 bases, with 9 bases of the junction left unmatched. CDR3 bases: TGTGCCAGCAGGACTTTGGGACTAGCTGGAGATACGCAGTATTTT. As protein: CASRTLGLAGDTQYF.

This clone occurred once. The genes are TRBV7-9 and TRBJ2-5; D is possibly TRBD2 (6 bases). V lost 4 bases, J lost 1 base, and 13 bases lay in between. Germline loops: CDR1 SEHNR, CDR2 FQNEAQ (reference sequence). This CDR3 has 15 residues. Here the CDR3 DNA reads TGTGCCAGCAGCTCCGTTCTAGCGATCCAAGAGACCCAGTACTTC. It specifies CASSSVLAIQETQYF.

This clone appeared a few times. J is TRBJ2-5 and V is TRBV10-3; 10 nucleotides agree with TRBD2. Germline CDR1 is ENHRY and CDR2 is SYGVKD. The CDR3 is made up of 16 amino acids. J gave up 1 base and V 1 base, and 3 bases lay outside the gene matches. The CDR3 bases are TGTGCCATCAGTGAGTACCTAGCGGGGGCCCAAGAGACCCAGTACTTC. Translated, it gives CAISEYLAGAQETQYF.

The chain recombines TRBV18 with TRBJ2-7, with D hard to call. V gave up 10 bases and J gave up 2 bases, with 18 bases separating them. CDR3 length equals 14 residues. Germline values: CDR1 KGHSH, CDR2 LQKENI. The CDR3 sequence is CATSTRALAYEQYF. CDR3 in DNA: TGTGCCACCTCCACGCGAGCTTTGGCCTACGAGCAGTACTTC.

The CDR3 DNA reads TGTGCCAGCAGCCCGACAGGGGGGAGGTCAGAGACCCAGTACTTC. Amino acid sequence: CASSPTGGRSETQYF. V is TRBV7-7 and J is TRBJ2-5, with 9 positions matching TRBD1. Germline V gives CDR1 SSHAT, CDR2 FNYEAQ (reference sequence). This CDR3 is built from 15 residues. The V gene end was trimmed by 5 bases and the J gene end by 4 bases; junction bases not matched to a gene: 8.

The chain combines TRBV12-5 with TRBJ2-1; 9 bases fit TRBD2. The CDR3 has 15 amino acids. Germline loops: CDR1 LGHNT, CDR2 FRNRAP. J lost 0 bases, V lost 6 bases, and 3 bases had no gene match. This CDR3 is CASGLSGSSYNEQFF. CDR3 in DNA: TGTGCTAGTGGCCTTAGCGGGAGCTCCTACAATGAGCAGTTCTTC.

The rearrangement uses TRBV7-8 and TRBJ2-5, with D tentatively TRBD2 (6 bases). V lost 5 bases and J 2 bases, leaving 12 bases between the germline ends. Germline assignment: CDR1 SGHVS and CDR2 FQNEAQ. CDR3 length equals 14 residues. CDR3 in amino acids: CASSESGLQETQYF. The CDR3 DNA follows: TGTGCCAGCAGCGAATCGGGACTTCAAGAGACCCAGTACTTC.

The chain has TRBV1 and TRBJ2-1; the table's D call, TRBD2, has no DNA check behind it. TRBV1 is marked as a pseudogene. The CDR3 totals 17 residues. The CDR3 sequence is CTSSQDVLATAYNEQFF. As DNA, the CDR3 is TGCACCAGCAGCCAAGACGTCCTAGCGACGGCCTACAATGAGCAGTTCTTC.

V and J are TRBV30 and TRBJ1-2; 7 positions match TRBD1. The CDR3 covers 13 residues. Germline CDR1 GTSNPN, CDR2 SVGIG (reference sequence). Unmatched junction bases numbered 5, after V lost 2 bases and J lost 5 bases. The CDR3 sequence: CAWSSGQRYGYTF. For the CDR3, the DNA is TGTGCCTGGAGTTCGGGACAGCGATATGGCTACACCTTC.

The gene calls are TRBV19 and TRBJ1-5; tentative D call: TRBD1 (6 bases). Germline V lookup: CDR1 LNHDA, CDR2 SQIVND (reference sequence). The CDR3 is 16 amino acids. The germline V and J ends were trimmed by 5 bases and 0 bases, with 14 bases remaining between them. Here the CDR3 DNA reads TGTGCCAGTAGTGCAGGGACACCAGCTAGCAATCAGCCCCAGCATTTT. It translates to CASSAGTPASNQPQHF. Full variable domain (rest looked up from reference TRBV19 and TRBJ1-5): DGGITQSPKYLFRKEGQNVTLSCEQNLNHDAMYWYRQDPGQGLRLIYYSQIVNDFQKGDIAEGYSVSREKKESFPLTVTSAQKNPTAFYLCASSAGTPASNQPQHFGDGTRLSIL.

The chain joins TRBV5-5 to TRBJ2-7; D might be TRBD1 (5 bases). Trimming shortened V by 4 bases and J by 4 bases, and 9 bases separated the two germline ends. This CDR3 comprises 12 residues. In germline, CDR1 is SGHKS, CDR2 YYEKEE (reference sequence). The CDR3 coding sequence is TGTGCCAGCAGCGGACAAGTATACGAGCAGTACTTC. Protein product: CASSGQVYEQYF.

The chain is built from TRBV3-1 (or the pseudogene TRBV3-2) and TRBJ2-3, with a tentative D call TRBD2 (5 bases). V lost 4 bases to trimming and J lost 3 bases, with 20 bases between them. The CDR3 totals 17 residues. Germline lookup yields CDR1 LGHDT and CDR2 YNNKEL (reference sequence). CDR3 DNA sequence: TGTGCCAGCAGCCCAAATGGGCGGACGAGAGGGACAGATACGCAGTATTTT. Its translation: CASSPNGRTRGTDTQYF.

The rearrangement links TRBV7-9 to TRBJ1-1; 8 bases are a match to TRBD1. CDR3 size: 15 residues. The V gene's germline CDR1 is SEHNR and CDR2 FQNEAQ (reference sequence). Germline trimming cut 4 bases from V and 0 bases from J; bases unmatched to any gene: 4. CDR3 sequence reads: CASSSQGVVNTEAFF. The CDR3 DNA follows: TGTGCCAGCAGCTCACAGGGGGTAGTGAACACTGAAGCTTTCTTT.

The rearrangement uses TRBV7-2 and TRBJ2-1, with D maybe TRBD2 (5 bases). CDR1 and CDR2 (germline): SGHTA, FQGNSA. V was cut by 3 bases and J by 12 bases, with 12 bases left in between. This CDR3 region has 12 residues. The CDR3 protein is CASSFGLRGQFF. The DNA for the CDR3 is TGTGCCAGCAGCTTCGGACTTCGGGGGCAGTTCTTC.

This clone was seen a handful of times. This may stem from a read error, because a much larger clone lies one nucleotide away. Other nucleotide sequences from this sample produce the same CDR3. V usage is TRBV9 and J usage is TRBJ1-1; D is possibly TRBD1 (5 bases). The germline V and J ends were trimmed by 1 base and 1 base, with 5 bases remaining between them. This CDR3 spans 13 amino acids. Germline V gene lookup returns CDR1 SGDLS and CDR2 YYNGEE. CDR3: CASSVQGNTEAFF. CDR3 in DNA: TGTGCCAGCAGCGTACAGGGGAACACTGAAGCTTTCTTT.

The chain couples TRBV7-3 to TRBJ2-3; 9 bases fit TRBD1. In germline, CDR1 is SGHTA, CDR2 FQGTGA. The CDR3 loop spans 15 amino acids. The V segment lost 2 bases and the J segment 13 bases; nucleotides outside the gene matches: 13. The CDR3 DNA reads as TGTGCCAGCAGCTTAGAAGGAGGGACAGGGCCCGTTAAGTATTTT. It yields the protein CASSLEGGTGPVKYF.

This chain links TRBV14 with TRBJ2-4; 8 bases fit TRBD2. The CDR3 loop spans 16 amino acids. CDR1 is SGHDN, CDR2 FVKESK, per germline. The ends lost 5 bases at V and 2 bases at J; junction bases unmatched: 8. CDR3: CASSERLAPPKNIQYF. CDR3 DNA sequence: TGTGCCAGCAGCGAACGACTAGCGCCCCCCAAAAACATTCAGTACTTC.